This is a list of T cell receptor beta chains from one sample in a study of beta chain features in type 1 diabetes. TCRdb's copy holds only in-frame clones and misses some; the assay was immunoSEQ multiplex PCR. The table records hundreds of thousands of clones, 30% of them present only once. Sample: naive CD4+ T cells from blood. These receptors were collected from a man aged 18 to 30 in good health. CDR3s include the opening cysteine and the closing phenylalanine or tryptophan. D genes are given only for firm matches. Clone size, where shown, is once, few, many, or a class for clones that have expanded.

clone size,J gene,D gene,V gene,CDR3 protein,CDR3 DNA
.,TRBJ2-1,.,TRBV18,CASSTGTLYNEQFF,TGTGCCAGCTCTACCGGGACACTTTACAATGAGCAGTTCTTC
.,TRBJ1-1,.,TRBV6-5,CASSYGRSTEAFF,TGTGCCAGCAGTTACGGGAGGTCTACTGAAGCTTTCTTT
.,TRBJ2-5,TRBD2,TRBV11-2,CASSKGLAGETQYF,TGTGCCAGCAGCAAGGGACTAGCGGGAGAGACCCAGTACTTC
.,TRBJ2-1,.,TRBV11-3,CASSYRGVSYNEQFF,TGTGCCAGCAGCTATAGGGGAGTGTCCTACAATGAGCAGTTCTTC
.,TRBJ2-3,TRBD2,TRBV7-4,CASSPGGTDTQYF,TGTGCCAGCAGCCCGGGAGGAACAGATACGCAGTATTTT
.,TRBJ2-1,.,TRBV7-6,CASSHEQFF,TGTGCCAGCAGCCATGAGCAGTTCTTC
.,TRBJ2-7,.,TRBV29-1,CSGLGVYEQYF,TGCAGCGGCTTAGGGGTCTACGAGCAGTACTTC
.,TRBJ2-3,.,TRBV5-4,CASSLVSSPDTQYF,TGTGCCAGCAGCTTGGTCAGTTCGCCAGATACGCAGTATTTT
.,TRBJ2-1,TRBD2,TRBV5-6,CASVLLGLASNEQFF,TGTGCCAGCGTACTACTAGGACTAGCGAGCAATGAGCAGTTCTTC
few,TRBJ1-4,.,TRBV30,CAWSVLTEARKLFF,TGTGCCTGGAGTGTCCTAACGGAGGCACGGAAACTGTTTTTT
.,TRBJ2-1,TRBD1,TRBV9,CASSADPGQGIEQFF,TGTGCCAGCAGCGCCGATCCGGGACAGGGGATTGAGCAGTTCTTC
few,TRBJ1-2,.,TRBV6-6,CASSYEGKEVYTF,TGTGCCAGCAGTTACGAGGGGAAAGAAGTCTACACCTTC
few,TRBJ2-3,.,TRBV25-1,CATRRGSTDTQYF,TGTGCCACCAGGAGGGGGAGCACAGATACGCAGTATTTT
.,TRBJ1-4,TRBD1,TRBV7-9,CASSITGGLVEKLFF,TGTGCCAGCAGCATAACAGGGGGATTGGTTGAAAAACTGTTTTTT
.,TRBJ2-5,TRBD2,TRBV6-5,CASSRAGRKWETQYF,TGTGCCAGCAGTCGAGCGGGACGGAAGTGGGAGACCCAGTACTTC
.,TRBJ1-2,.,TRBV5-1,CASSSTAGDYGYTF,TGCGCCAGCAGCTCGACGGCCGGGGACTATGGCTACACCTTC
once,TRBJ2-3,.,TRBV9,CASSVGQGILAQYF,TGTGCCAGCAGCGTTGGCCAGGGGATCTTGGCGCAGTATTTT
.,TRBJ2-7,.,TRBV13,CASSTQGRDEQYF,TGTGCCAGCAGCACACAGGGTCGGGACGAGCAGTACTTC
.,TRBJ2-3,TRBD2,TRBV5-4,CASRGSGLASGDTQYF,TGTGCCAGCAGGGGATCGGGACTAGCGTCGGGAGATACGCAGTATTTT
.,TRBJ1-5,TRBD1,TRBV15,CATSRNNRGGQPQHF,TGTGCCACCAGTAGAAATAACAGGGGTGGACAGCCCCAGCATTTT
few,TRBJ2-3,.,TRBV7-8,CASSADIYSTDTQYF,TGTGCCAGCAGCGCCGACATCTATAGCACAGATACGCAGTATTTT
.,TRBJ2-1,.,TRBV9,CASSHGLHNEQFF,TGTGCCAGCAGCCATGGCCTTCACAATGAGCAGTTCTTC
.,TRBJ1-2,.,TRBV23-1,CASSIGDTRDSCGYTF,TGCGCCAGCAGTATAGGAGACACCAGGGATTCGTGTGGCTACACCTTC
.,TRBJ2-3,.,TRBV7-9,CASRAQGDTQYF,TGTGCCAGCAGAGCACAGGGAGATACGCAGTATTTT
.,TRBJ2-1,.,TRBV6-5,CASSPWPEEGEQFF,TGTGCCAGCAGTCCATGGCCGGAGGAGGGTGAGCAGTTCTTC
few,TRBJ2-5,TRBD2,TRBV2,CASSDLPAGVETQYF,TGTGCCAGCAGTGACCTCCCAGCGGGAGTGGAGACCCAGTACTTC
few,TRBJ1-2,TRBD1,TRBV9,CASSVRTGSFNYGYTF,TGTGCCAGCAGCGTACGGACAGGGAGTTTTAACTATGGCTACACCTTC
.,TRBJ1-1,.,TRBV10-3,CAISRPGTRAFF,TGTGCCATCAGCAGACCTGGGACAAGGGCTTTCTTT